This T cell receptor beta chain was observed in a study of CD8+ T cells in alopecia areata. Across the study: Once tofacitinib had been taken for 6 to 18 months, 6 months off drug followed. Study-level points and caveats: Between patients, shared TCR sequences were less clear than in mice. This was possibly due in part to HLA diversity in the patient population. Lesional scalp, notably in alopecia totalis/universalis, had clonality above that of normal scalp.

As the sequencing template, cDNA was produced by extracting RNA and reverse transcribing it. Method: immunoSEQ multiplex PCR; TCRdb's copy keeps in-frame clones and lacks some. Here the sample spans around 200,000 clones, roughly 60% being singletons. Deletions cut 0 bases from V and 0 bases from J, with 8 bases between. Germline V gene sequence: CDR1 MNHEY, CDR2 SVGAGI. The CDR3 has 15 residues. Only one count was recorded for this clone. The antigen remains unidentified. The gene calls are TRBV6-5 and TRBJ1-2; D remains unclear. The origin of this receptor is a human donor with alopecia areata. Sequencing used CD4+ T cells sorted from blood, obtained at week 0. CDR3 bases: TGTGCCAGCAGTTACTCTACCGCTCCTAACTATGGCTACACCTTC. Protein: CASSYSTAPNYGYTF.